This T cell receptor beta chain is drawn from a study of early T cells in non-severe SARS-CoV-2 infection. The CDR3 spans 14 residues. The germline V and J ends were trimmed by 1 base and 3 bases, with 10 bases remaining between them. Per germline, CDR1 SGDLS and CDR2 YYNGEE. Individual cDNA molecules were tagged with unique molecular identifiers. TCRdb ran MiXCR on the 5' RACE reads and lists one entry per CDR3 protein. The table lists some 57,000 distinct CDR3 sequences, approximately 10% of them singletons. The chain employs TRBV9 and TRBJ1-1; D is unclear. Sequenced here: whole blood, sampled at baseline. The TCR comes from an adult who was a healthcare worker with PCR-confirmed SARS-CoV-2 infection or an uninfected control (not recorded which). The CDR3 is CASSVNMRDTEAFF. The DNA for the CDR3 is TGTGCCAGCAGCGTAAATATGAGGGACACTGAAGCTTTCTTT.